This T cell receptor beta chain was captured in a study of blood T cell repertoires in COVID-19. About the research overall: The United States, Italy and Spain provided the acute and convalescent COVID-19 samples. The cDNA or gDNA used as material had been derived from T cells, B-cell-depleted T cells, or PBMCs.

Trimming stripped 2 bases from V and 4 bases from J, with 8 bases between. CDR3 length: 14 residues. Germline loops: CDR1 MNHEY, CDR2 SVGAGI. Per the study methods: Reference gene primer amplification gave nucleated cell count estimates. The data were produced by immunoSEQ multiplex PCR, yet TCRdb's version contains in-frame clones alone and is incomplete. V and J calls plus clone size are reproduced from that table; the DNA served to infer D and trimming. The data contain about 82,000 clones, around 83% of them singletons. The sequence derives from a woman aged 60 to 75 with acute or convalescent COVID-19. This chain connects TRBV6-5 to TRBJ1-4; D possibly corresponds to TRBD1 (6 bases). Sequencing input: peripheral blood. As DNA, the CDR3 is TGTGCCAGCAGTTACACACAGGGTAATGAAAAACTGTTTTTT. This sequence encodes CASSYTQGNEKLFF.